This TCR beta chain was recovered during a study of T cells in women clearing cervical HPV infection. Overall study context: Blood came at first lesion visit for cases, post-clearance for controls.

The protocol was immunoSEQ multiplex PCR, while the TCRdb copy is restricted to in-frame clones and leaves out a portion. This sample's table reports tens of thousands of clones. Comment on this clone: Its antigen is currently unknown. The read ends 3 residues early relative to the CDR3; the germline J gene fills the gap.

Broader study findings: Associations may precede or follow infection; HPV-specific or memory T cells were not isolated. Cases carried less TRBV6-7 than controls: about 0.1% versus 0.15%. T-cell numbers per sample were unknown and may explain richness differences.

This CDR3 comprises 16 residues. Germline CDR1 is SNHLY and CDR2 is FYNNEI. This receptor was taken from a woman aged 18 to 69 with a cervical HPV16 infection that either progressed to CIN3+ or cleared (not recorded which). J is TRBJ1-4 and V is TRBV2, with 7 bases that match TRBD1. The sample consisted of blood buffy coat. The sequenced CDR3 bases are TGTGCCAGCAGCCCAGGGACAGTCTCCTATAATTCACCA. Protein product: CASSPGTVSYNSP. The CDR3 reads in full as CASSPGTVSYNSPLFF.